There are many counts of the clone carrying this TCR beta chain. Its target is unknown. These data originate in a study of T-cell reconstitution after alpha-beta-depleted transplantation in children. General study findings and limits: After transplant, high TCRbeta diversity at day 60 in some patients arose from surviving recipient T cells and thymic progenitors. Several hundred expanded graft clones reportedly were the source of alpha-beta T cells about two months after transplant. A year had passed since transplant, and T-cell counts and diversity by then came mostly from newly produced T cells.

Library preparation (for TCRbeta) was performed with unique molecular identifiers. TCRdb independently ran MiXCR on the PCR reads; one entry per CDR3 protein. The data show roughly 30,000 distinct CDR3 sequences, nearly 6.5% seen once. The sequence was collected from a child in the first two years of life who had a stem cell transplant for acute myeloid leukemia, so the T cells may come from the graft donor. The starting material was peripheral blood, obtained 60 days after TCRalphabeta/CD19-depleted stem cell transplant.

CDR3 protein: CASSITGLPSYEQYF. The CDR3 region has the DNA TGTGCCAGTAGTATAACGGGACTCCCTTCCTACGAGCAGTACTTC. The chain couples TRBV19 to TRBJ2-7; D is perhaps TRBD2 (6 bases). From germline, CDR1 is LNHDA and CDR2 SQIVND (reference sequence). V shed 2 bases and J shed 1 base, with 12 bases lying between them. This CDR3 has 15 amino acids.